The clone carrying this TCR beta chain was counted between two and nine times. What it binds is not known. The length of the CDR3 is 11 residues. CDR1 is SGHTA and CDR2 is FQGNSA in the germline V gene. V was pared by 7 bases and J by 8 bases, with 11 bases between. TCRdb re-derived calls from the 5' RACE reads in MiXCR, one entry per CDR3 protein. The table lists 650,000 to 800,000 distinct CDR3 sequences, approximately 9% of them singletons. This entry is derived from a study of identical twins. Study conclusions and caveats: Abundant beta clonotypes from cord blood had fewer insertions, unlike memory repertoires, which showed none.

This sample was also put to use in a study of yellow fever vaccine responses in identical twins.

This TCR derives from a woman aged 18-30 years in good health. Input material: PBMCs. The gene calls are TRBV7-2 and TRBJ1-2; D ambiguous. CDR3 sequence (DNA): TGTGCCAGCATAAGGGCGGACGGCTACACCTTC. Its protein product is CASIRADGYTF.